The source of this T cell receptor beta chain is a study of blood T cells in healthy people across ages. For the study at large: Per two T cells, template switching captured roughly one barcoded beta molecule. The study, taken as a whole, reports: Diversity of TCR beta per million T cells declined in a roughly linear way with age.

Aged about 6 to 100, donors were systemically healthy Caucasians from Russia. Primed by a sample-barcoded 5' primer and a J-beta primer mix, a second PCR proceeded for roughly 6 to 12 cycles. Each of the samples gave a minimum of 2.5 million paired-end reads that contained CDR3. TCRdb reprocessed the 5' RACE reads with MiXCR, giving one entry per CDR3 protein. This table holds some 1.6 million distinct CDR3 sequences, approximately 32% found once. The CDR3 extends over 17 amino acids. CDR1 and CDR2 (germline): SGHAT, FQNNGV. V lost 1 base to trimming and J lost 0 bases; unmatched junction nucleotides: 5. Comments on this clonotype: Its specificity is not known.

This TCR came from a woman aged 30 to 39 in good health. The J gene is TRBJ2-1, the V gene TRBV11-2; 8 bases agree with TRBD2. Sequenced material: blood. This CDR3 reads CASSLGPSGSSYNEQFF. CDR3 in DNA: TGTGCCAGCAGCTTAGGACCCAGCGGGAGCTCCTACAATGAGCAGTTCTTC.